This T cell receptor beta chain appears in the sequencing data of a study of T cells in Graves' hyperthyroidism and ophthalmopathy. When hyperthyroidism was first diagnosed, the blood sample was taken, preceding any ophthalmopathy symptoms. The length of the CDR3 is 16 residues. V was pared by 1 base and J by 3 bases, with 15 bases between. Germline loops: CDR1 ENHRY, CDR2 SYGVKD. There were TCR beta CDR3 regions amplified from RNA transcripts. Researchers ran a first-round RT-PCR on the TCR CDR3 using the HTBI primer set. In TCRdb, the multiplex PCR reads were re-called with MiXCR into one record per CDR3 protein. Among fewer than 400,000 distinct CDR3 sequences listed, approximately 14% were seen once. Study results and caveats: In blood, most of the thyroid clonotypes expanded above 0.001 were also present.

The table lists this clonotype with many counts. Its antigen is undetermined. This TCR was recovered from a woman aged 18-29 years with Graves' hyperthyroidism that later progressed to Graves' ophthalmopathy. J is TRBJ2-5 and V is TRBV10-3, with D possibly matching TRBD2 (6 bases). The source material was blood. The CDR3 DNA is TGTGCCATCAGTGAGTACGGGGGAGGCCGAGAAGAGACCCAGTACTTC. Residues: CAISEYGGGREETQYF.